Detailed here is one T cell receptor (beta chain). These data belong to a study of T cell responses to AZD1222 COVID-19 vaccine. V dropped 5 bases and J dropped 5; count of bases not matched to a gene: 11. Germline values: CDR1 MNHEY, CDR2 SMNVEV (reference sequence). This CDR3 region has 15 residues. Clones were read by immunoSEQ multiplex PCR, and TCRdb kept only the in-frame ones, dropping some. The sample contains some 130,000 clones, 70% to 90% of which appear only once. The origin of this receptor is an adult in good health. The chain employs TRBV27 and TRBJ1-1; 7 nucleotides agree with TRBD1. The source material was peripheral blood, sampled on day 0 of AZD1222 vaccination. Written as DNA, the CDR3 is TGTGCCAGCAGTCCCCGGACAGGTCGGGGGACTGAAGCTTTCTTT. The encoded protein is CASSPRTGRGTEAFF.